This is a list of T cell receptor beta chains from one sample in a study of cytotoxic CD8 clonotypes in ibrutinib-treated CLL. Generated by immunoSEQ multiplex PCR, the TCRdb table keeps only in-frame clones and is missing some. The table shows fewer than 300,000 clones, with less than 85% occurring only once. The starting material was PBMCs, obtained at disease progression, from a patient treated with ibrutinib. The receptors here all came from a human donor with chronic lymphocytic leukemia. Both conserved end residues are part of each CDR3. Fields, in order: clone size, D gene, V gene, J gene, CDR3 DNA, CDR3 protein. D genes are given only for firm matches. Some rows have no size entry. The others give once, few or many, or a class for an expanded clone.

NA	NA	TRBV14	TRBJ1-5	TGTGCCAGCAGCCACCAAGTTGGTCAGCCCCAGCATTTT	CASSHQVGQPQHF
NA	NA	TRBV7-9	TRBJ2-1	TGTGCCAGCAGCTTAGCGGTGGGTCAGGGGCCCAATGAGCAGTTCTTC	CASSLAVGQGPNEQFF
NA	NA	TRBV2	TRBJ2-3	TGTGCCCTGGTGGTTACTAGCACAGATACGCAGTATTTT	CALVVTSTDTQYF
NA	TRBD1	TRBV2	TRBJ2-1	TGTGCCAGCAGTGGCGGGACAGGGTCCTACAATGAGCAGTTCTTC	CASSGGTGSYNEQFF
NA	NA	TRBV10-3	TRBJ1-3	TGTGCCATCAGTGATGGGGGGCTGGCCCGGGATCACACCATATATTTT	CAISDGGLARDHTIYF
NA	TRBD2	TRBV27	TRBJ2-5	TGTGCCAGCAGTTTATATCCCGGGGGGGTCCAAGAGACCCAGTACTTC	CASSLYPGGVQETQYF
few	NA	TRBV19	TRBJ1-2	TGTGCCAGTAGTATTGTCGAGGGGATCTCCTATGGCTACACCTTC	CASSIVEGISYGYTF
once	NA	TRBV9	TRBJ2-2	TGTGCCAGCAGCCCCCCACAGAAGCGCACCGGGGAGCTGTTTTTT	CASSPPQKRTGELFF
NA	TRBD1	TRBV27	TRBJ1-2	TGTGCCAGCAGTCCCCGGTTAGGACAGGGGGGGATACCCAATCTTGGCTACACCTTC	CASSPRLGQGGIPNLGYTF
once	NA	TRBV5-1	TRBJ1-2	TGCGCCAGCAGCAACAGATATGGCTACACCTTC	CASSNRYGYTF
NA	TRBD1	TRBV5-1	TRBJ1-3	TGCGCCAGCAGCGGGACAGGGCTGGGAAACACCATATATTTT	CASSGTGLGNTIYF
NA	TRBD2	TRBV6-1	TRBJ2-7	TGTGCCAGCAGTGAACGCGGACTAGCCCAAGAGACCGAGCAGTACTTC	CASSERGLAQETEQYF
NA	TRBD2	TRBV4-3	TRBJ2-7	TGCGCCAGCAGCCAGAGCTTGCGGGAGTATAGTTACGAGCAGTACTTC	CASSQSLREYSYEQYF
NA	NA	TRBV11-2	TRBJ2-7	TGTGCCAGCAGCTTAGATAGGGGGAGCTACGAGCAGTACTTC	CASSLDRGSYEQYF
NA	NA	TRBV18	TRBJ1-5	TGTGCCAGCTCACCAAACCGGGACAGCAATCAGCCCCAGCATTTT	CASSPNRDSNQPQHF
NA	NA	TRBV18	TRBJ2-5	TGTGCCAGCTCACCACCGGGAGCGTTGGAGACCCAGTACTTC	CASSPPGALETQYF
NA	NA	TRBV4-1	TRBJ2-7	TGCGCCAGCAGCCAAGAGACGGGAAGAGTTCGAGGTGAGCAGTACTTC	CASSQETGRVRGEQYF
NA	NA	TRBV4-2	TRBJ2-3	TGTGCCAGCAGCCAAGATCGGACAGATACGCAGTATTTT	CASSQDRTDTQYF
few	NA	TRBV4-1	TRBJ2-4	TGCGCCAGCAGCCAACCACCCAGGGGACCCACCAAAAACATTCAGTACTTC	CASSQPPRGPTKNIQYF
NA	NA	TRBV29-1	TRBJ1-1	TGCAGCGTGCACGAACCGGGATTTGAAGCTTTCTTT	CSVHEPGFEAFF
NA	NA	TRBV28	TRBJ1-1	TGTGCCATTTTCATTCAGGGGTCCGAAGCTTTCTTT	CAIFIQGSEAFF
NA	NA	TRBV5-1	TRBJ2-3	TGCGCCAGCAGCTTATGGTCGGCCGAGAGGGCCCGCTTTCGCACAGATACGCAGTATTTT	CASSLWSAERARFRTDTQYF
NA	TRBD1	TRBV5-1	TRBJ2-5	TGCGCCAGCAGCTTGGGGGGCGTACAGGGGTCGGAGACCCAGTACTTC	CASSLGGVQGSETQYF
NA	NA	TRBV7-2	TRBJ2-5	TGTGCCAGCAGCTATCAGGGGACCAGGGAGACCCAGTACTTC	CASSYQGTRETQYF
few	NA	TRBV13	TRBJ2-2	TGTGCCAGCGTCTCCGGGGGTCACGGGGAGCTGTTTTTT	CASVSGGHGELFF
NA	TRBD1	TRBV9	TRBJ2-7	TGTGCCAGCAGCGCGAGCGGGCAGGGGGCTTACGAGCAGTACTTC	CASSASGQGAYEQYF
once	TRBD1	TRBV6-1	TRBJ1-1	TGTGCCAGCAGTCCCCACAGGGGTAGCGCTGAAGCTTTCTTT	CASSPHRGSAEAFF
NA	NA	TRBV10-2	TRBJ1-2	TGCGCCAGCAGTGGAATCGAATATGGCTACACCTTC	CASSGIEYGYTF
few	NA	TRBV9	TRBJ2-3	TGTGCCAGCAGCGTAGCGGTAGCGACAGATACGCAGTATTTT	CASSVAVATDTQYF
NA	TRBD2	TRBV28	TRBJ2-5	TGTGCCAGCAGTTTACGGTTTGTGAGCGGGAGGAAGACCCAGTACTTC	CASSLRFVSGRKTQYF
few	NA	TRBV5-1	TRBJ2-7	TGCGCCAGCAGCTCTGGGTACGAGCAGTACTTC	CASSSGYEQYF
few	NA	TRBV20-1	TRBJ2-7	TGCAGTGCGGGGTACGAGCAGTACTTC	CSAGYEQYF
NA	NA	TRBV28	TRBJ2-1	TGTGCCAGCAGTTCGATTCTTAGTGGGAATGAGCAGTTCTTC	CASSSILSGNEQFF
few	NA	TRBV27	TRBJ2-1	TGTGCCAGCAGTTTATTGCCCCTCCGGTACAATGAGCAGTTCTTC	CASSLLPLRYNEQFF
NA	NA	TRBV27	TRBJ2-7	TGTGCCAGCAGTTTCTTCAGGGGATACGAGCAGTACTTC	CASSFFRGYEQYF
NA	NA	TRBV10-3	TRBJ2-2	TGTGCCATCAGGGCAGAAGCGAACACCGGGGAGCTGTTTTTT	CAIRAEANTGELFF
NA	NA	TRBV29-1	TRBJ1-1	TGCAGCGTTGGACAGGCCGGCACTGAAGCTTTCTTT	CSVGQAGTEAFF
NA	TRBD2	TRBV7-8	TRBJ2-1	TGTGCCAGCAGCTTAGGACTAGCGGACTCCTACAATGAGCAGTTCTTC	CASSLGLADSYNEQFF
NA	NA	TRBV25-1	TRBJ2-7	TGTGCCAGCAGTGAACGGTTTAGGCGGGGTGACGAGCAGTACTTC	CASSERFRRGDEQYF
NA	NA	TRBV7-2	TRBJ1-5	TGTGCCAGCAGCTTATTCTTTAGCGGACCTAGCAATCAGCCCCAGCATTTT	CASSLFFSGPSNQPQHF
NA	NA	TRBV9	TRBJ1-1	TGTGCCAGCAGCGCCCCGAGGGTTACTGAAGCTTTCTTT	CASSAPRVTEAFF
few	NA	TRBV7-9	TRBJ1-5	TGTGCCAGCAGCTCCCACAATCAGCCCCAGCATTTT	CASSSHNQPQHF
NA	TRBD1	TRBV15	TRBJ2-7	TGTGCCACCAGCAGATACAGGGGGATCAGCTCCTACGAGCAGTACTTC	CATSRYRGISSYEQYF
NA	NA	TRBV25-1	TRBJ2-2	TGTGCCAGCAGTGAAATTGGTCTTGAGGAGCTGTTTTTT	CASSEIGLEELFF
NA	TRBD1	TRBV5-1	TRBJ2-7	TGCGCCAGCAGCTTAAGGGGACAGGGTTTCGACGAGCAGTACTTC	CASSLRGQGFDEQYF
NA	TRBD2	TRBV5-1	TRBJ2-5	TGCGCCAGCAGCGCCCGGGACTATTCGGTTATGGAGACCCAGTACTTC	CASSARDYSVMETQYF
NA	NA	TRBV6-6	TRBJ1-5	TGTGCCAGCCGCCGGGAGGGAGATAGCAATCAGCCCCAGCATTTT	CASRREGDSNQPQHF
NA	TRBD1	TRBV2	TRBJ2-7	TGTGCCAGCACGGACAGGGCCTACGAGCAGTACTTC	CASTDRAYEQYF
NA	TRBD1	TRBV9	TRBJ1-3	TGTGCCAGCAGCGTAAGGACAGGGGCCTCTGGAAACACCATATATTTT	CASSVRTGASGNTIYF
NA	NA	TRBV7-9	TRBJ2-1	TGTGCCAGCAGCTTAGGAGGTGGGAGGCTCTACAATGAGCAGTTCTTC	CASSLGGGRLYNEQFF
few	NA	TRBV2	TRBJ2-7	TGTGCCAGCAGTGGGGATGGGGGCAGTCGGGACGAGCAGTACTTC	CASSGDGGSRDEQYF
NA	TRBD2	TRBV7-9	TRBJ2-3	TGTGCCAGCAGCGTAGCGGGAGGGTCCACAGATACGCAGTATTTT	CASSVAGGSTDTQYF
NA	TRBD2	TRBV7-2	TRBJ2-3	TGTGCCAGCAGCCCACTCCGGGCCAGCGGGAAAACGAATACGCAGTATTTT	CASSPLRASGKTNTQYF
NA	NA	TRBV29-1	TRBJ2-7	TGCAGCGTCTACGTCAAAGGGGGTTCCTACGAGCAGTACTTC	CSVYVKGGSYEQYF